Below are 32 T cell receptor beta chains sequenced from a single sample in a study of shared clonotypes between healthy human individuals. CD45RO-negative CD8 cells positively selected for CCR7 made up the naive population, which excluded terminally differentiated effector memory CD45RA+ cells. Method: immunoSEQ multiplex PCR; TCRdb's copy keeps in-frame clones and lacks some. The table includes about 2 million clones, around 96% detected once. The sequencing sample was made of naive CD8+ T cells sorted from blood. All receptors come from a man in his late teens or twenties in good health.

V gene TRBV5-1 combines with J gene TRBJ2-5; weak D call: TRBD2 (6 bases). Germline CDR1 is SGHRS and CDR2 is YFSETQ. CDR3 length equals 15 residues. Trimming cost V 2 bases and J 1 base, with 12 bases left between them. In DNA form, the CDR3 reads TGCGCCAGCAGCTTACACGGGGGAGCCCAAGAGACCCAGTACTTC. Translation gives CASSLHGGAQETQYF.

The chain is built from TRBV28 and TRBJ1-3; the D gene is possibly TRBD1 (5 bases). CDR1 and CDR2 (germline): MDHEN, SYDVKM. The CDR3 runs 17 residues. The germline V and J ends were trimmed by 5 bases and 4 bases, with 21 bases remaining between them. CDR3 nucleotide sequence: TGTGCCAGCAGTCCGATACACACCGAGGGGATCGGAAACACCATATATTTT. Translation gives CASSPIHTEGIGNTIYF.

This chain joins TRBV27 and TRBJ2-3; 14 nucleotides match TRBD2. Trimming removed 9 bases from V and 2 bases from J; junction bases left unmatched: 7. CDR3 length equals 16 residues. Germline lookup yields CDR1 MNHEY and CDR2 SMNVEV (reference sequence). This CDR3 is CASGLAGGSDTDTQYF. The CDR3 region has the DNA TGTGCCAGTGGACTAGCGGGAGGTTCTGACACAGATACGCAGTATTTT.

J is TRBJ2-3 and V is TRBV11-2, with D tentatively TRBD2 (6 bases). Per the germline V gene, CDR1 is SGHAT and CDR2 is FQNNGV. Deletions cut 4 bases from V and 3 bases from J, with 11 bases between. This CDR3 is 14 amino acids long. The CDR3 loop is CASSYGSRTDTQYF. As DNA, the CDR3 is TGTGCCAGCAGCTACGGGAGCAGAACAGATACGCAGTATTTT.

Here the CDR3 reads CASSFQTGQNTGELFF. The CDR3 DNA is TGCGCCAGCAGCTTTCAGACGGGGCAAAATACCGGGGAGCTGTTTTTT. This chain joins TRBV4-1 and TRBJ2-2; possibly TRBD1 or TRBD2 for D (5 bases each). The V gene's germline CDR1 is MGHRA and CDR2 YSYEKL. Trimming shortened V by 5 bases and J by 5 bases, and 18 bases separated the two germline ends. The CDR3 is made up of 16 amino acids.

This sequence joins TRBV19 and TRBJ1-1, with unresolved D. The V end was cut by 0 bases, the J end by 4 bases, with 15 bases between. Germline V CDR1 and CDR2: LNHDA, SQIVND (reference sequence). The CDR3 covers 16 residues. DNA of the CDR3: TGTGCCAGTAGTATAGATCTGGAAACTTCCCTCACTGAAGCTTTCTTT. This gives the protein CASSIDLETSLTEAFF.

The chain joins TRBV11-3 to TRBJ2-1; 12 positions agree with TRBD1. Unmatched junction bases numbered 6, after V lost 6 bases and J lost 12 bases. CDR3 size: 13 residues. CDR1 is SGHNT and CDR2 is YENEEA in the germline V gene. The CDR3 nucleotides are TGTGCCAGCAGTTCCGGGACAGGGGGCGGGCAGTTCTTC. As protein: CASSSGTGGGQFF.

A word on this clone: Other DNA sequences in the sample encode the same CDR3. The J gene is TRBJ1-1, the V gene TRBV25-1, with D unresolved. The CDR3 is 12 residues long. Germline V CDR1 and CDR2: MGHDK, SYGVNS. Trimming removed 4 bases from V and 1 base from J, with 4 bases in between. The CDR3 spells CASSGGNTEAFF. In DNA form, the CDR3 reads TGTGCCAGCAGTGGAGGGAACACTGAAGCTTTCTTT.

This clone was recorded a few times. The V and J genes are TRBV5-4 and TRBJ1-6, with 11 bases that match TRBD1. The germline V gene has CDR1 SGHNT and CDR2 YYREEE (reference sequence). V lost 4 bases to trimming and J lost 8 bases; unmatched junction nucleotides: 2. The CDR3 contains 14 residues. Written as DNA, the CDR3 is TGTGCCAGCAGCAGGGACAGGGGGGATTCACCCCTCCACTTT. This codes for CASSRDRGDSPLHF.

The chain combines TRBV4-2 with TRBJ2-1, with D uncertain. The V gene lost 0 bases and the J gene lost 6 bases, with 15 bases spanning the gap. The CDR3 loop spans 16 amino acids. Germline V CDR1 and CDR2: LGHNA, YNFKEQ. CDR3 protein: CASSQEGGPTLNEQFF. CDR3 DNA sequence: TGTGCCAGCAGCCAAGAGGGCGGACCTACTCTCAATGAGCAGTTCTTC.

V usage is TRBV11-2 and J usage is TRBJ1-6; no clear D gene. This CDR3 has 13 amino acids. Per the germline V gene, CDR1 is SGHAT and CDR2 is FQNNGV. Trimming cost V 1 base and J 10 bases, with 8 bases left between them. CDR3 nucleotide sequence: TGTGCCAGCAGCTTAGTGATCGGGTCACCCCTCCACTTT. Protein: CASSLVIGSPLHF.

This chain links TRBV28 with TRBJ2-7; 9 bases match TRBD1. V lost 4 bases and J lost 3; bases outside the gene matches: 7. Germline V lookup: CDR1 MDHEN, CDR2 SYDVKM. CDR3 length equals 15 residues. CDR3 protein: CASSSFNRGLYEQYF. The CDR3 DNA is TGTGCCAGCAGTTCCTTCAACAGGGGGCTCTACGAGCAGTACTTC.

As for this clone: This specimen includes other DNA sequences encoding the same CDR3. The chain's CDR3 is CAWSVEGAYEQYF. For the CDR3, the DNA is TGTGCCTGGAGTGTAGAGGGTGCCTACGAGCAGTACTTC. J is TRBJ2-7 and V is TRBV30, with D possibly being TRBD2 (5 bases). The CDR3 extends over 13 amino acids. The V gene's germline CDR1 is GTSNPN and CDR2 SVGIG (reference sequence). The V end was cut by 0 bases, the J end by 2 bases, with 8 bases between.

This clone appeared once. The rearrangement links TRBV9 to TRBJ2-7; TRBD1 might be the D (6 bases). V was clipped by 3 bases and J by 2 bases, with 21 bases between them. This CDR3 is built from 17 residues. The germline CDR1 and CDR2 sequences are SGDLS and YYNGEE. The CDR3 sequence is CASSELIPGTQAYEQYF. The CDR3 region has the DNA TGTGCCAGCAGCGAGCTGATACCCGGGACACAAGCCTACGAGCAGTACTTC.

This chain connects TRBV30 to TRBJ2-1; tentative D call: TRBD2 (5 bases). Trimming stripped 2 bases from V and 8 bases from J, with 10 bases between. Germline assignment: CDR1 GTSNPN and CDR2 SVGIG (reference sequence). The CDR3 length is 12 residues. The CDR3 nucleotides read TGTGCCTGGAGTATTGGAGGTTATGAGCAGTTCTTC. It specifies CAWSIGGYEQFF. Based on the CDR3 plus reference TRBV30 and TRBJ2-1, the full variable domain is SQTIHQWPATLVQPVGSPLSLECTVEGTSNPNLYWYRQAAGRGLQLLFYSVGIGQISSEVPQNLSASRPQDRQFILSSKKLLLSDSGFYLCAWSIGGYEQFFGPGTRLTVL.

On this clone itself: The identical CDR3 is also encoded by other nucleotide sequences in the sample. The CDR3 DNA is TGTGCCAGCAGCTTAGGGACTAGCGGCTACAATGAGCAGTTCTTC. It is translated as CASSLGTSGYNEQFF. V and J are TRBV7-2 and TRBJ2-1; 10 bases fit TRBD2. The CDR3 length is 15 residues. After removal of 1 base from V and 3 bases from J, the junction contained 0 bases not matched to a gene. The V gene's germline CDR1 is SGHTA and CDR2 FQGNSA.

Concerning this clone: This specimen includes other DNA sequences encoding the same CDR3. This rearrangement joins TRBV6-5 to TRBJ2-7; TRBD2 aligns across 7 bases. J was trimmed by 7 bases and V by 0 bases; bases with no gene match: 3. The CDR3 length is 13 residues. Per the germline V gene, CDR1 is MNHEY and CDR2 is SVGAGI. As DNA, the CDR3 is TGTGCCAGCAGTTACTCGGGCGGGGGAGAGCAGTACTTC. This codes for CASSYSGGGEQYF.

The J gene is TRBJ1-2, the V gene TRBV12-5; TRBD1 agrees at 10 bases. Germline V gene lookup returns CDR1 LGHNT and CDR2 FRNRAP. The CDR3 is 15 amino acids. Trimming removed 5 bases from V and 8 bases from J; junction bases left unmatched: 11. The CDR3 region has the DNA TGTGCTAGTGGTCCCCCTTCGGACAGGGGGAGCGGCTACACCTTC. Translating gives CASGPPSDRGSGYTF.

This clone was seen a handful of times. The chain combines TRBV4-2 with TRBJ2-7; 9 bases align to TRBD1. CDR3 size: 14 residues. Germline V CDR1 and CDR2: LGHNA, YNFKEQ. J gave up 2 bases and V 1 base, and 0 bases lay outside the gene matches. CDR3 amino acids: CASSQGQGAYEQYF. In nucleotides, the CDR3 is TGTGCCAGCAGCCAAGGACAGGGGGCCTACGAGCAGTACTTC.

V and J are TRBV9 and TRBJ2-2; D assignment may be TRBD1 or TRBD2 (6 bases each). V was pared by 3 bases and J by 0 bases, with 12 bases between. This CDR3 is built from 16 residues. In germline, CDR1 is SGDLS, CDR2 YYNGEE. The CDR3 nucleotides read TGTGCCAGCAGCGATCTGGGGGGCCCGAACACCGGGGAGCTGTTTTTT. The encoded protein is CASSDLGGPNTGELFF. Using reference TRBV9 and TRBJ2-2 for the parts outside the CDR3, the full variable domain is DSGVTQTPKHLITATGQRVTLRCSPRSGDLSVYWYQQSLDQGLQFLIQYYNGEERAKGNILERFSAQQFPDLHSELNLSSLELGDSALYFCASSDLGGPNTGELFFGEGSRLTVL.

The chain is built from TRBV10-2 and TRBJ1-4; TRBD1 aligns across 7 bases. V lost 6 bases to trimming and J lost 5 bases; unmatched junction nucleotides: 3. Germline CDR1 is WSHSY and CDR2 is SAAADI. The CDR3 covers 13 residues. The CDR3 coding sequence is TGCGCCAGCAGACAGGGGTTAAATGAAAAACTGTTTTTT. Translating gives CASRQGLNEKLFF.

This clone has only one observation. This chain links TRBV7-3 with TRBJ2-5; the D gene is possibly TRBD2 (6 bases). CDR3 size: 17 residues. Germline V lookup: CDR1 SGHTA, CDR2 FQGTGA. V was cut by 3 bases and J by 2 bases, with 19 bases left in between. The DNA of the CDR3 is TGTGCCAGCAGCTTGGTTGGGCGGGGAGATGGTCAAGAGACCCAGTACTTC. This encodes CASSLVGRGDGQETQYF.

This chain joins TRBV6-6 and TRBJ2-3; no reliable D call. This CDR3 is 14 amino acids long. Between the trimmed V and J ends, which lost 2 bases and 0 bases, there was a span of 6 bases. CDR1 is MNHNY, CDR2 SVGAGI, per germline (reference sequence). Written as DNA, the CDR3 is TGTGCCAGCAGTTACGAAGACAGCACAGATACGCAGTATTTT. Its translation: CASSYEDSTDTQYF.

The chain links TRBV4-1 to TRBJ2-7; tentatively, D is TRBD1 (5 bases). This CDR3 comprises 15 residues. Trimming pared 3 bases from V and 1 base from J, leaving 13 bases between. Germline CDR1 reads MGHRA; CDR2 reads YSYEKL. The CDR3 sequence: CASSQSPQGSYEQYF. DNA for the CDR3: TGCGCCAGCAGCCAGTCGCCGCAGGGATCCTACGAGCAGTACTTC.

The chain employs TRBV30 and TRBJ2-5; D assignment may be TRBD1 or TRBD2 (6 bases each). The CDR3 totals 13 residues. CDR1 is GTSNPN, CDR2 SVGIG, per germline (reference sequence). V dropped 0 bases and J dropped 5 bases, with 10 bases sitting between them. CDR3 protein: CAWSVGGLETQYF. For the CDR3, the DNA is TGTGCCTGGAGTGTAGGGGGGTTGGAGACCCAGTACTTC.

This chain links TRBV9 with TRBJ2-7; D perhaps matches TRBD2 (6 bases). CDR1 is SGDLS, CDR2 YYNGEE, per germline. This CDR3 region has 15 residues. Trimming cost V 5 bases and J 0 bases, with 15 bases left between them. CDR3 protein: CASSVPGRSSYEQYF. Written as DNA, the CDR3 is TGTGCCAGCAGTGTCCCAGGGAGGAGCTCCTACGAGCAGTACTTC.

The chain is built from TRBV4-3 and TRBJ2-7; D not certain. This CDR3 has 14 residues. Between the trimmed V and J ends, which lost 1 base and 5 bases, there was a span of 12 bases. Germline V gene data show CDR1 as LGHNA and CDR2 as YSLEER. The CDR3 region has the DNA TGCGCCAGCAGCCAAGCAGAATGGGCCGACGAGCAGTACTTC. Encoded protein: CASSQAEWADEQYF.

The chain uses TRBV4-3 and TRBJ1-1, with D perhaps TRBD1 (5 bases). Per the germline V gene, CDR1 is LGHNA and CDR2 is YSLEER. The CDR3 covers 16 residues. The ends were cut back, 0 bases at V and 3 bases at J, with 14 bases in the middle. CDR3 DNA sequence: TGCGCCAGCAGCCAAGATTATTGGGGGGAGGACACTGAAGCTTTCTTT. It is translated as CASSQDYWGEDTEAFF.

The genes are TRBV6-5 and TRBJ1-1; D is ambiguous. This CDR3 contains 13 residues. The V gene lost 0 bases and the J gene lost 5 bases, with 7 bases spanning the gap. Germline-derived CDR1 and CDR2 are MNHEY and SVGAGI. CDR3 region: CASSYSTQTEAFF. The CDR3 region has the DNA TGTGCCAGCAGTTACTCGACCCAGACTGAAGCTTTCTTT.

This chain connects TRBV30 to TRBJ1-5; no reliable D call. The CDR3 is 16 residues long. Germline CDR1 GTSNPN, CDR2 SVGIG (reference sequence). V lost 1 base, J lost 2 bases, and 15 bases lay in between. In DNA form, the CDR3 reads TGTGCCTGGAGTGGTTCTGGGGTAGGCGGCAATCAGCCCCAGCATTTT. It yields the protein CAWSGSGVGGNQPQHF.

The genes are TRBV5-1 and TRBJ1-2; 7 nucleotides match TRBD1. Germline CDR1 reads SGHRS; CDR2 reads YFSETQ. CDR3 length: 15 amino acids. Trimming at V came to 1 base and at J to 3 bases, leaving 6 bases not matched to a gene. The CDR3 protein is CASSLRDSEYYGYTF. The CDR3 DNA follows: TGCGCCAGCAGCTTGAGGGACAGCGAATACTATGGCTACACCTTC. Full variable domain (missing parts from reference TRBV5-1 and TRBJ1-2): KAGVTQTPRYLIKTRGQQVTLSCSPISGHRSVSWYQQTPGQGLQFLFEYFSETQRNKGNFPGRFSGRQFSNSRSEMNVSTLELGDSALYLCASSLRDSEYYGYTFGSGTRLTVV.

The chain has TRBV30 and TRBJ2-7; D unclear. V was pared by 5 bases and J by 3 bases, with 11 bases between. The V gene's germline CDR1 is GTSNPN and CDR2 SVGIG (reference sequence). CDR3 length: 12 residues. The CDR3 loop reads CAWASTNYEQYF. Written as DNA, the CDR3 is TGTGCCTGGGCATCAACGAACTACGAGCAGTACTTC.